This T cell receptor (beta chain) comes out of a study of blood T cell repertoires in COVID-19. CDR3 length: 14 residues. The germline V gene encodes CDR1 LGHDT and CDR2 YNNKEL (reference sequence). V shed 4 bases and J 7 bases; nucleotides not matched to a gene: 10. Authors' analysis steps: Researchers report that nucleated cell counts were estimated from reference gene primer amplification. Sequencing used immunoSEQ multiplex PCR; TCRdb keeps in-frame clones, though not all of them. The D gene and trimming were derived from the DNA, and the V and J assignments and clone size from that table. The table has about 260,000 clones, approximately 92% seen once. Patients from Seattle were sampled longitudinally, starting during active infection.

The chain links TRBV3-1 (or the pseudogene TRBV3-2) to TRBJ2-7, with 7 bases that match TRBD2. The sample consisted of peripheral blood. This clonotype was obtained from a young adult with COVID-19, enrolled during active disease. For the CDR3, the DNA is TGTGCCAGCAGCCCAAGCGGGATGGCTCGAGAGCAGTACTTC. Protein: CASSPSGMAREQYF.